This T cell receptor beta chain comes out of a study of shared clonotypes between healthy human individuals. Investigators spread the genomic DNA of each subset evenly over several immunoSEQ plates. Per the original methods: ImmunoSEQ supplied junction-only sequences lacking quality scores, so filtering was different. The method was immunoSEQ multiplex PCR; TCRdb's version includes in-frame clones alone and lacks a portion of them. That table is the source of V, J and clone size, and D and trimming were worked out from the DNA. Of roughly 480,000 clones in the sample, around 80% were seen once. Healthy adults negative for HIV, lacking recent acute infections or vaccinations, served as donors. When samples were unsorted, 70 million to 95 million PBMCs were used for genomic DNA. Germline V gene lookup returns CDR1 ENHRY and CDR2 SYGVKD. J gave up 3 bases and V 6 bases, and 6 bases lay outside the gene matches. This CDR3 region has 14 residues.

Sequenced material: PBMCs. This clonotype originated in a middle-aged woman in good health. Some clones in this sample may be carry-over from other donors' samples. This chain connects TRBV10-3 to TRBJ2-3; 7 nucleotides align to TRBD1. The CDR3: CAIRRGRGTDTQYF. In DNA form, the CDR3 reads TGTGCCATCAGGAGGGGGCGTGGGACAGATACGCAGTATTTT.